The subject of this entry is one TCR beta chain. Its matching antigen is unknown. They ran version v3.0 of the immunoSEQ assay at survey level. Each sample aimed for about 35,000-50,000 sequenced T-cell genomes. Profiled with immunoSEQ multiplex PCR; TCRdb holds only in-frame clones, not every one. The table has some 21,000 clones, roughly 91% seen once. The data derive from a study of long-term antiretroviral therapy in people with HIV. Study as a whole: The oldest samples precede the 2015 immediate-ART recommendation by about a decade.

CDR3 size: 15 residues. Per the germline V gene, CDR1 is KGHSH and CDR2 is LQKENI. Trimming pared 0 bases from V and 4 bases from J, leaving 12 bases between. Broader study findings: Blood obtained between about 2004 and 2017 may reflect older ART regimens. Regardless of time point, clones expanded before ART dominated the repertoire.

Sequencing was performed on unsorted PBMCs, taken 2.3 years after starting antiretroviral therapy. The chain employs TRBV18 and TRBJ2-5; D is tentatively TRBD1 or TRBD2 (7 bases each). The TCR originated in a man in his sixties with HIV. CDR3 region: CASSPPQGEGETQYF. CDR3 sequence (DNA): TGTGCCAGCTCACCACCCCAGGGGGAGGGAGAGACCCAGTACTTC.